The 30 T cell receptor beta chains below were found in one sample sequenced in a study of shared clonotypes between healthy human individuals. Sequencing used immunoSEQ multiplex PCR; TCRdb keeps in-frame clones, though not all of them. The top ten hold 0.13% of the sample, which has 2 million to 2.5 million clones, roughly 94% seen once. Sequenced input: naive CD4+ T cells sorted from blood. Subset reported: CD45RA+ positively selected. These receptor sequences come from a man between 18 and 29 years old in good health.

V and J are TRBV7-9 and TRBJ1-2, with D perhaps TRBD1 (5 bases). Germline V gives CDR1 SEHNR, CDR2 FQNEAQ (reference sequence). The CDR3 has 13 residues. V lost 4 bases and J lost 3, with 9 bases in between. The CDR3 nucleotides read TGTGCCAGCAGCTCTCAGGGAGACTATGGCTACACCTTC. Translated, it gives CASSSQGDYGYTF.

On this clone: Different DNA sequences within this sample yield the same CDR3. The chain combines TRBV5-6 with TRBJ2-7; 7 positions match TRBD2. Germline V CDR1 and CDR2: SGHDT, YYEEEE. With V trimmed by 4 bases and J by 2 bases, 0 bases remained unmatched. This CDR3 is 12 amino acids long. As DNA, the CDR3 is TGTGCCAGCAGCCGGGGGGCCTACGAGCAGTACTTC. This codes for CASSRGAYEQYF.

The J gene is TRBJ2-7, the V gene TRBV6-1; D is unresolved. The V gene lost 8 bases and the J gene lost 4 bases, with 18 bases spanning the gap. In germline, CDR1 is MNHNS, CDR2 SASEGT. This CDR3 spans 14 amino acids. CDR3: CASSTPGRVYEQYF. CDR3 in DNA: TGTGCCAGCTCAACCCCCGGCAGAGTGTACGAGCAGTACTTC.

The chain employs TRBV7-2 and TRBJ2-2; 15 bases fit TRBD2. CDR1 is SGHTA, CDR2 FQGNSA, per germline. The J segment lost 4 bases and the V segment lost 10 bases, leaving 4 bases of the junction unmatched. The CDR3 runs to 15 residues. CDR3 nucleotide sequence: TGTGCCACCGGACTAGCGGGAGGGGGCACCGGGGAGCTGTTTTTT. Translation gives CATGLAGGGTGELFF.

This chain connects TRBV30 to TRBJ2-7, with 11 bases fitting TRBD2. With V trimmed by 5 bases and J by 2 bases, 2 bases remained unmatched. Per the germline V gene, CDR1 is GTSNPN and CDR2 is SVGIG (reference sequence). CDR3 length equals 13 residues. CDR3 nucleotides: TGTGCCTGGGGGACTAGCGGCCCCTACGAGCAGTACTTC. It translates to CAWGTSGPYEQYF.

Many counts were recorded for this clone. The gene calls are TRBV25-1 and TRBJ2-7; a possible D gene is TRBD2 (6 bases). The length of the CDR3 is 15 residues. V was clipped by 3 bases and J by 7 bases, with 19 bases between them. Germline CDR1 is MGHDK and CDR2 is SYGVNS. The CDR3 DNA follows: TGTGCCAGCAGTGATTTTCAATGGACCGCGGGGGAGCAGTACTTC. This gives the protein CASSDFQWTAGEQYF.

The V and J genes are TRBV19 and TRBJ2-4, with D hard to call. The CDR3 loop spans 15 amino acids. From germline, CDR1 is LNHDA and CDR2 SQIVND (reference sequence). V gave up 6 bases and J gave up 0 bases, with 12 bases separating them. CDR3 nucleotide sequence: TGTGCCAGTAGGGAAGTTAACCTAGCCAAAAACATTCAGTACTTC. It codes for CASREVNLAKNIQYF.

This chain joins TRBV6-5 and TRBJ1-5; 8 bases fit TRBD1. This CDR3 has 15 residues. V trimming: 5 bases; J trimming: 7 bases; junction bases outside the gene matches: 10. Germline CDR1 and CDR2: MNHEY and SVGAGI. DNA of the CDR3: TGTGCCAGCAGTCGAGCAGGGGGCGCGGGACAGCCCCAGCATTTT. This gives the protein CASSRAGGAGQPQHF.

This CDR3 is CASSRGGRGSTDTQYF. The CDR3 DNA is TGTGCCAGCAGCCGCGGGGGGCGAGGAAGCACAGATACGCAGTATTTT. The chain combines TRBV13 with TRBJ2-3, with 8 bases that match TRBD2. The CDR3 totals 16 residues. J gave up 0 bases and V 5 bases, and 7 bases lay outside the gene matches. Germline lookup yields CDR1 PRHDT and CDR2 FYEKMQ (reference sequence).

A single count supports this clone. The genes are TRBV28 and TRBJ1-2; tentatively, D is TRBD1 (6 bases). Trimming cost V 5 bases and J 2 bases, with 15 bases left between them. The CDR3 extends over 15 amino acids. Germline V gives CDR1 MDHEN, CDR2 SYDVKM. The DNA of the CDR3 is TGTGCCAGCAGTCCCCCGGGCAGGGGAAACTATGGCTACACCTTC. Translating it yields CASSPPGRGNYGYTF.

This CDR3 is CASSRSRDGELFF. For the CDR3, the DNA is TGTGCCAGCAGCCGTAGCCGGGACGGAGAGCTGTTTTTT. The V gene is TRBV7-6, the J gene TRBJ2-2; D may match TRBD1 or TRBD2 (5 bases each). The CDR3 runs 13 residues. V shed 5 bases and J shed 11 bases, with 15 bases lying between them. The germline gives CDR1 SGHVS, CDR2 FNYEAQ.

The chain combines TRBV27 with TRBJ2-1; D ambiguous. Trimming removed 6 bases at V and 2 bases at J, with 11 bases between. From germline, CDR1 is MNHEY and CDR2 SMNVEV (reference sequence). CDR3 length: 14 amino acids. CDR3 sequence: CASSYRSAYNEQFF. The CDR3 DNA sequence: TGTGCCAGCAGCTACCGTTCGGCCTACAATGAGCAGTTCTTC.

The genes are TRBV7-8 and TRBJ2-1, with D perhaps assigned TRBD1 or TRBD2 (6 bases each). V gave up 7 bases and J gave up 4 bases, with 17 bases separating them. This CDR3 spans 15 amino acids. Germline values: CDR1 SGHVS, CDR2 FQNEAQ. The CDR3 reads CASTKGGPSYNEQFF. The CDR3 region has the DNA TGTGCCAGCACCAAGGGGGGACCATCATACAATGAGCAGTTCTTC.

The chain combines TRBV10-3 with TRBJ1-1; unclear D gene. Trimming pared 3 bases from V and 1 base from J, leaving 9 bases between. The germline CDR1 and CDR2 sequences are ENHRY and SYGVKD. There are 14 residues in the CDR3. CDR3 DNA sequence: TGTGCCATCAGTGATTTAGAAGGGAACACTGAAGCTTTCTTT. It encodes CAISDLEGNTEAFF.

V and J are TRBV10-3 and TRBJ2-2; D gene unclear. With 7 bases removed from V and 3 bases from J, the gap between germline ends came to 21 bases. Germline V gene data show CDR1 as ENHRY and CDR2 as SYGVKD. The CDR3 is 17 residues long. The CDR3, as DNA: TGTGCCATCAAAAATACGGGCCATAGGGCGGACACCGGGGAGCTGTTTTTT. Amino acid sequence: CAIKNTGHRADTGELFF.

The V call is TRBV6-1, the J call TRBJ2-7; 9 positions agree with TRBD1. Germline V gene data show CDR1 as MNHNS and CDR2 as SASEGT. This CDR3 is built from 14 residues. The ends lost 4 bases at V and 5 bases at J; junction bases unmatched: 6. The CDR3 spells CASSAGTGRDEQYF. Written as DNA, the CDR3 is TGTGCCAGCAGTGCAGGGACAGGGCGTGACGAGCAGTACTTC.

The chain joins TRBV19 to TRBJ2-7, with 8 bases lining up with TRBD2. From germline, CDR1 is LNHDA and CDR2 SQIVND (reference sequence). The CDR3 length is 21 residues. Losses at the gene ends were 3 bases for V and 1 base for J; bases not matched to a gene: 23. This CDR3 reads CASSILPGRGGLALTSYEQYF. The CDR3 bases are TGTGCCAGTAGTATCCTGCCAGGGAGGGGAGGACTAGCACTGACATCCTACGAGCAGTACTTC.

This rearrangement joins TRBV28 to TRBJ2-7; 8 bases are a match to TRBD1. The CDR3 has 12 amino acids. Germline lookup yields CDR1 MDHEN and CDR2 SYDVKM. Unmatched junction bases numbered 6, after V lost 10 bases and J lost 4 bases. This CDR3 reads CANGTGMYEQYF. CDR3 nucleotide sequence: TGTGCCAACGGGACAGGTATGTACGAGCAGTACTTC.

V is TRBV27 and J is TRBJ2-3, with TRBD2 identical over 13 bases. V was pared by 10 bases and J by 6 bases, with 7 bases of the junction left unmatched. Germline lookup yields CDR1 MNHEY and CDR2 SMNVEV (reference sequence). This CDR3 region has 14 residues. Here the CDR3 reads CATRLAGGVDTQYF. CDR3 nucleotide sequence: TGTGCCACCCGACTAGCGGGAGGTGTCGATACGCAGTATTTT.

This clone was seen once. In the same sample, other DNA sequences code for this CDR3. V usage is TRBV18 and J usage is TRBJ2-7; a possible D gene is TRBD1 (5 bases). V was cut by 6 bases and J by 3 bases, with 12 bases left in between. Germline loops: CDR1 KGHSH, CDR2 LQKENI. The CDR3 has 13 residues. DNA for the CDR3: TGTGCCAGCTCCCTGGGGCAGGGCTACGAGCAGTACTTC. It is translated as CASSLGQGYEQYF. The variable domain in full, with the rest retrieved from reference TRBV18 and TRBJ2-7, is NAGVMQNPRHLVRRRGQEARLRCSPMKGHSHVYWYRQLPEEGLKFMVYLQKENIIDESGMPKERFSAEFPKEGPSILRIQQVVRGDSAAYFCASSLGQGYEQYFGPGTRLTVT.

The chain is built from TRBV5-4 and TRBJ1-4; D gene uncertain. The V gene lost 5 bases and the J gene lost 7 bases, with 15 bases spanning the gap. This CDR3 spans 14 amino acids. Germline-derived CDR1 and CDR2 are SGHNT and YYREEE (reference sequence). The CDR3 coding sequence is TGTGCCAGCAGTCCAGGACCTCCGGGTGAAAAACTGTTTTTT. Translation: CASSPGPPGEKLFF.

In regard to this clone: The junction shows a germline mismatch at one end, possibly a read error. The rearrangement joins TRBV7-7 to TRBJ1-4, with D possibly being TRBD1 (5 bases). Germline loops: CDR1 SSHAT, CDR2 FNYEAQ (reference sequence). This CDR3 is 14 amino acids long. The CDR3 bases are TGTGCTAGCAGCTTAGGCCAGGGCGGCGAAAAACTGTTTTTT. The encoded protein is CASSLGQGGEKLFF.

Concerning this clone itself: The sample contains more than one DNA sequence encoding this CDR3. The genes are TRBV27 and TRBJ1-2; 10 nucleotides match TRBD1. The CDR3 spans 15 residues. The trim removed 2 bases at V and 2 bases at J, leaving 2 bases unmatched. Germline V gives CDR1 MNHEY, CDR2 SMNVEV (reference sequence). The CDR3 loop reads CASSLGQGGNYGYTF. CDR3 DNA: TGTGCCAGCAGTTTAGGACAGGGGGGGAACTATGGCTACACCTTC.

This clone has just one count. The J gene is TRBJ1-1, the V gene TRBV7-9; no firm D call. In germline, CDR1 is SEHNR, CDR2 FQNEAQ (reference sequence). CDR3 size: 15 residues. The ends were cut back, 3 bases at V and 4 bases at J, with 15 bases in the middle. The CDR3 is CASSLVDKKGTEAFF. In DNA, the CDR3 is TGTGCCAGCAGCTTGGTCGACAAGAAGGGCACTGAAGCTTTCTTT. The full variable domain, completed using reference TRBV7-9 and TRBJ1-1, is DTGVSQNPRHKITKRGQNVTFRCDPISEHNRLYWYRQTLGQGPEFLTYFQNEAQLEKSRLLSDRFSAERPKGSFSTLEIQRTEQGDSAMYLCASSLVDKKGTEAFFGQGTRLTVV.

The V and J genes are TRBV5-4 and TRBJ2-3; 9 bases match TRBD2. CDR1 and CDR2 from the germline V gene are SGHNT and YYREEE (reference sequence). This CDR3 contains 16 residues. V trimming: 3 bases; J trimming: 2 bases; junction bases outside the gene matches: 7. Here the CDR3 reads CASSSPTSGTTDTQYF. DNA of the CDR3: TGTGCCAGCAGCTCTCCGACTAGCGGAACCACAGATACGCAGTATTTT.

V is TRBV28 and J is TRBJ1-2; D is uncertain. CDR3 length equals 11 residues. Germline CDR1 is MDHEN and CDR2 is SYDVKM. V dropped 6 bases and J dropped 7 bases, with 9 bases sitting between them. The CDR3 bases are TGTGCCAGCAGCTCGCTTGGTGGCTACACCTTC. Translation: CASSSLGGYTF.

The chain combines TRBV19 with TRBJ1-2, with D possibly matching TRBD1 (6 bases). CDR1 is LNHDA and CDR2 is SQIVND in the germline V gene (reference sequence). The CDR3 extends over 12 amino acids. Trimming removed 6 bases from V and 6 bases from J, with 11 bases in between. CDR3: CASRGGQDGYTF. Written as DNA, the CDR3 is TGTGCCAGTAGGGGGGGCCAGGATGGCTACACCTTC.

J is TRBJ1-2 and V is TRBV19, with D tentatively TRBD1 (6 bases). Germline CDR1 LNHDA, CDR2 SQIVND (reference sequence). This CDR3 comprises 14 residues. Trimming removed 1 base from V and 7 bases from J, with 13 bases in between. CDR3 sequence: CASSIVAGEAGYTF. As DNA, the CDR3 is TGTGCCAGTAGTATAGTGGCAGGGGAGGCTGGCTACACCTTC. Full variable domain (rest looked up from reference TRBV19 and TRBJ1-2): DGGITQSPKYLFRKEGQNVTLSCEQNLNHDAMYWYRQDPGQGLRLIYYSQIVNDFQKGDIAEGYSVSREKKESFPLTVTSAQKNPTAFYLCASSIVAGEAGYTFGSGTRLTVV.

The V call is TRBV4-1, the J call TRBJ2-3; 8 bases fit TRBD1. V gave up 0 bases and J gave up 6 bases; unmatched junction bases: 14. Germline V gene data show CDR1 as MGHRA and CDR2 as YSYEKL. CDR3 size: 18 residues. The CDR3, as DNA: TGCGCCAGCAGCCAAGATCCCGGGACAGGCTCGTACTATGATACGCAGTATTTT. Translating it yields CASSQDPGTGSYYDTQYF.

In its sample, this clone was seen once. The chain carries TRBV6-5 and TRBJ2-7, with D unclear. V lost 8 bases and J 0 bases, leaving 11 bases between the germline ends. The CDR3 runs 13 residues. CDR1 is MNHEY and CDR2 is SVGAGI in the germline V gene. The CDR3 here is CASRVADSYEQYF. DNA of the CDR3: TGTGCCAGCCGTGTGGCAGACTCCTACGAGCAGTACTTC.